These 23 T cell receptor beta chains came from one sample sequenced in a study of T-cell reconstitution after alpha-beta-depleted transplantation in children. The TCRbeta library was prepared with unique molecular identifiers. TCRdb itself ran the PCR reads through MiXCR, one entry per CDR3 protein. The repertoire holds 300,000 to 400,000 distinct CDR3 sequences, with 15% to 20% as singletons. The sequences come from PBMCs, mostly from graft donor cells, collected 360 days after TCRalphabeta/CD19-depleted stem cell transplant. All receptors derive from a male patient under 10 years old who had a stem cell transplant for acute lymphoblastic leukemia, so the T cells may come from the graft donor.

V usage is TRBV12-3 or TRBV12-4 and J usage is TRBJ2-2; D could derive from TRBD1 or TRBD2 (5 bases each). V lost 5 bases and J 2 bases, leaving 18 bases between the germline ends. The CDR3 totals 17 residues. The CDR3 loop reads CASSVRLGPANTGELFF. CDR3 DNA sequence: TGTGCCAGCAGTGTAAGACTGGGACCCGCCAACACCGGGGAGCTGTTTTTT.

The rearrangement joins TRBV29-1 to TRBJ1-5; D ambiguous. CDR1 and CDR2 from the germline V gene are SQVTM and ANQGSEA. This CDR3 is built from 11 residues. Deletions cut 4 bases from V and 5 bases from J, with 6 bases between. CDR3 sequence: CSVGDDQPQHF. The CDR3 DNA sequence: TGCAGCGTTGGGGATGATCAGCCCCAGCATTTT.

This clonotype showed up just a few times. The chain recombines TRBV4-1 with TRBJ2-7, with D unresolved. The CDR3 spans 15 residues. CDR1 and CDR2 from the germline V gene are MGHRA and YSYEKL. Trimming took off 0 bases at V and 2 bases at J, with 11 bases between the two ends. The CDR3 DNA is TGCGCCAGCAGCCAAGAAACGCGGCTCACCTACGAGCAGTACTTC. It yields the protein CASSQETRLTYEQYF.

The CDR3 DNA is TGTGCCAGCAGCCTCATGAACAGGGCCCAGGGGTACTTC. Protein sequence: CASSLMNRAQGYF. This chain uses TRBV7-2 with TRBJ2-7; D is possibly TRBD1 (6 bases). CDR3 length equals 13 residues. Per the germline V gene, CDR1 is SGHTA and CDR2 is FQGNSA. The V gene lost 5 bases and the J gene lost 12 bases, with 20 bases spanning the gap.

V and J are TRBV20-1 and TRBJ2-4; D is perhaps TRBD1 or TRBD2 (5 bases each). The CDR3 spans 13 residues. Germline V gene sequence: CDR1 DFQATT, CDR2 SNEGSKA (reference sequence). The V and J ends lost 3 bases and 4 bases respectively, with 10 bases between them. CDR3: CSARGTGKNIQYF. In nucleotides, the CDR3 is TGCAGTGCTAGGGGGACGGGGAAAAACATTCAGTACTTC.

Ten or more counts support this clonotype. The V and J genes are TRBV28 and TRBJ2-7; TRBD1 matches at 7 bases. The germline gives CDR1 MDHEN, CDR2 SYDVKM. The CDR3 has 17 amino acids. The ends lost 3 bases at V and 2 bases at J; junction bases unmatched: 13. CDR3 sequence (DNA): TGTGCCAGCAGTTTTGTGACAGGGCCCTATAGGGCCTACGAGCAGTACTTC. This translates into CASSFVTGPYRAYEQYF.

The chain employs TRBV12-3 or TRBV12-4 and TRBJ2-1; D uncertain. V was clipped by 5 bases and J by 7 bases, with 15 bases between them. The CDR3 loop spans 14 amino acids. CDR3 in DNA: TGTGCCAGCAGTCCCCTGACACGGGCGAATGAGCAGTTCTTC. Protein sequence: CASSPLTRANEQFF.

This clonotype came up many times. The V and J genes are TRBV7-2 and TRBJ2-5; D is unclear. The CDR3 runs 12 residues. V lost 8 bases and J lost 2, with 9 bases in between. Germline values: CDR1 SGHTA, CDR2 FQGNSA. CDR3 region: CASGVPQETQYF. The CDR3, as DNA: TGTGCCAGCGGGGTACCGCAAGAGACCCAGTACTTC.

In regard to this clonotype: This CDR3 fails to terminate in the conserved phenylalanine or tryptophan, so it likely reflects a read error. The rearrangement uses TRBV28 and TRBJ2-1; 7 bases line up with TRBD2. The CDR3 loop spans 18 amino acids. Per the germline V gene, CDR1 is MDHEN and CDR2 is SYDVKM. The ends lost 3 bases at V and 3 bases at J; junction bases unmatched: 14. The CDR3: CASSFPPSLAEDYNEQFL. The CDR3 region has the DNA TGTGCCAGCAGTTTTCCCCCTTCTCTAGCGGAGGACTACAATGAGCAGTTCCTC.

The rearrangement links TRBV28 to TRBJ2-5; weak D call: TRBD2 (5 bases). Between the trimmed V and J ends, which lost 5 bases and 7 bases, there was a span of 11 bases. CDR3 length: 12 residues. CDR1 and CDR2 (germline): MDHEN, SYDVKM. The CDR3 protein is CASSPLGLTQYF. In DNA form, the CDR3 reads TGTGCCAGCAGTCCTCTCGGACTGACCCAGTACTTC. Looking up the rest from reference TRBV28 and TRBJ2-5 gives the full variable domain: DVKVTQSSRYLVKRTGEKVFLECVQDMDHENMFWYRQDPGLGLRLIYFSYDVKMKEKGDIPEGYSVSREKKERFSLILESASTNQTSMYLCASSPLGLTQYFGPGTRLLVL.

Here the CDR3 reads CSVQSVNTEAFF. The DNA for the CDR3 is TGCAGCGTCCAATCGGTGAACACTGAAGCTTTCTTT. The V and J genes are TRBV29-1 and TRBJ1-1, with D unclear. Germline CDR1 SQVTM, CDR2 ANQGSEA. Trimming took off 6 bases at V and 0 bases at J, with 8 bases between the two ends. The CDR3 runs to 12 residues.

Of note for this clonotype: This may be a read error: a much more frequent sequence differs by one nucleotide. The rearrangement links TRBV24-1 to TRBJ2-1; 10 bases match TRBD2. The CDR3 loop spans 14 amino acids. CDR1 is KGHDR and CDR2 is SFDVKD in the germline V gene. Trimming cost V 9 bases and J 8 bases; bases outside gene matches: 9. This CDR3 reads CATAELAGHDEQFF. The DNA of the CDR3 is TGTGCCACCGCCGAACTAGCGGGACACGATGAGCAGTTCTTC.

This clonotype was observed a few times. This rearrangement joins TRBV28 to TRBJ2-7; D possibly corresponds to TRBD2 (6 bases). Germline CDR1 MDHEN, CDR2 SYDVKM. Trimming left V 3 bases short and J 3 bases short, with 12 bases between. CDR3 length: 14 amino acids. The CDR3 sequence: CASSLRRGGYEQYF. DNA of the CDR3: TGTGCCAGCAGTTTGAGGAGGGGAGGCTACGAGCAGTACTTC. Filled out from reference TRBV28 and TRBJ2-7, the complete variable domain reads DVKVTQSSRYLVKRTGEKVFLECVQDMDHENMFWYRQDPGLGLRLIYFSYDVKMKEKGDIPEGYSVSREKKERFSLILESASTNQTSMYLCASSLRRGGYEQYFGPGTRLTVT.

The chain carries TRBV9 and TRBJ2-3; D remains unclear. V lost 5 bases, J lost 2 bases, and 15 bases lay in between. The CDR3 sequence is 15 residues long. Germline lookup yields CDR1 SGDLS and CDR2 YYNGEE. CDR3 residues: CASRSSKWDTDTQYF. CDR3 nucleotide sequence: TGTGCCAGCAGGAGTTCCAAGTGGGACACAGATACGCAGTATTTT. The full variable domain, its missing parts supplied by reference TRBV9 and TRBJ2-3, is DSGVTQTPKHLITATGQRVTLRCSPRSGDLSVYWYQQSLDQGLQFLIQYYNGEERAKGNILERFSAQQFPDLHSELNLSSLELGDSALYFCASRSSKWDTDTQYFGPGTRLTVL.

The chain carries TRBV20-1 and TRBJ2-5; D ambiguous. The germline V gene encodes CDR1 DFQATT and CDR2 SNEGSKA (reference sequence). Trimming pared 5 bases from V and 2 bases from J, leaving 15 bases between. This CDR3 comprises 14 residues. CDR3: CSAGMLWHQETQYF. The CDR3 bases are TGCAGTGCTGGCATGCTTTGGCATCAAGAGACCCAGTACTTC.

The rearrangement uses TRBV29-1 and TRBJ2-5, with D perhaps assigned TRBD1 or TRBD2 (7 bases each). The length of the CDR3 is 13 residues. Germline lookup yields CDR1 SQVTM and CDR2 ANQGSEA. Trimming removed 3 bases from V and 5 bases from J, with 13 bases in between. The CDR3 region is CSVEGQGGETQYF. The CDR3, as DNA: TGCAGCGTTGAGGGGCAGGGGGGGGAGACCCAGTACTTC.

This clonotype was detected a few times. The chain joins TRBV29-1 to TRBJ2-7; 9 bases align to TRBD2. V was clipped by 4 bases and J by 7 bases; unmatched bases: 5. The CDR3 is made up of 12 amino acids. CDR1 and CDR2 (germline): SQVTM, ANQGSEA. The CDR3 loop is CSVVLAGWEQYF. DNA for the CDR3: TGCAGCGTTGTTCTAGCGGGGTGGGAGCAGTACTTC.

J is TRBJ2-1 and V is TRBV20-1; no reliable D call. The V and J ends lost 3 bases and 0 bases respectively, with 9 bases between them. This CDR3 is built from 14 residues. Germline V CDR1 and CDR2: DFQATT, SNEGSKA (reference sequence). This chain's CDR3 is CSASNPGSYNEQFF. The CDR3 DNA follows: TGCAGTGCTAGTAATCCGGGCTCCTACAATGAGCAGTTCTTC.

This clonotype was counted at least ten times. The V and J genes are TRBV6-1 and TRBJ2-2, with no clear D. V lost 1 base and J 4 bases, leaving 4 bases between the germline ends. The germline V gene encodes CDR1 MNHNS and CDR2 SASEGT. This CDR3 contains 13 residues. CDR3 residues: CASSEGGTGELFF. As DNA, the CDR3 is TGTGCCAGCAGTGAAGGGGGCACCGGGGAGCTGTTTTTT.

The chain links TRBV5-1 to TRBJ2-5; D possibly uses TRBD1 or TRBD2 (5 bases each). CDR3 size: 15 residues. Looked up from germline, CDR1 is SGHRS and CDR2 is YFSETQ. The V end was cut by 3 bases, the J end by 4 bases, with 16 bases between. The CDR3 sequence is CASSSGTVLGETQYF. CDR3 nucleotide sequence: TGCGCCAGCAGCTCCGGGACCGTATTAGGAGAGACCCAGTACTTC. Full variable domain (missing parts from reference TRBV5-1 and TRBJ2-5): KAGVTQTPRYLIKTRGQQVTLSCSPISGHRSVSWYQQTPGQGLQFLFEYFSETQRNKGNFPGRFSGRQFSNSRSEMNVSTLELGDSALYLCASSSGTVLGETQYFGPGTRLLVL.

This clonotype came up a few times. V and J are TRBV7-2 and TRBJ2-5; the D gene could be TRBD1 or TRBD2 (5 bases each). The CDR3 covers 15 residues. Trimming left V 0 bases short and J 1 base short, with 9 bases between. Germline values: CDR1 SGHTA, CDR2 FQGNSA. The CDR3 loop is CASSLAGTSQETQYF. The CDR3 nucleotides are TGTGCCAGCAGCTTAGCCGGGACGTCCCAAGAGACCCAGTACTTC.

The V and J genes are TRBV4-3 and TRBJ2-7; D possibly corresponds to TRBD2 (5 bases). This CDR3 contains 14 residues. Germline CDR1 LGHNA, CDR2 YSLEER. The V end was cut by 3 bases, the J end by 0 bases, with 9 bases between. The CDR3: CASSQRVSSYEQYF. CDR3 bases: TGCGCCAGCAGCCAGCGGGTGTCCTCCTACGAGCAGTACTTC.

This clonotype has only a few counts. V is TRBV30 and J is TRBJ2-1, with 16 bases matching TRBD2. From germline, CDR1 is GTSNPN and CDR2 SVGIG (reference sequence). V shed 0 bases and J 5 bases; nucleotides not matched to a gene: 1. The CDR3 runs 16 residues. As DNA, the CDR3 is TGTGCCTGGAGTGTAGGGACTAGCGGGAGGGACAATGAGCAGTTCTTC. Its protein product is CAWSVGTSGRDNEQFF.